These T cell receptor beta chains were read from a single sample in a study of CD8 T cells in ankylosing spondylitis. TCRdb ran MiXCR on the 5' RACE reads and lists one entry per CDR3 protein. The sample includes about 160,000 distinct CDR3 sequences, around 19% of them seen just once. The specimen was blood, either unsorted or a sorted T cell fraction (not recorded which). These receptors originate from a male donor with ankylosing spondylitis or in good health (not recorded which). Both conserved end residues are part of each CDR3. A D gene is named only where the DNA matches it firmly. Some rows have no size entry. The others give once, few or many, or a class for an expanded clone.

size: many; J: TRBJ2-4; D: TRBD1; V: TRBV2; length: 15; CDR3: CARTHRGRAKNIQYF; DNA: TGTGCCAGAACTCACAGGGGCCGGGCCAAAAACATTCAGTACTTC
size: many; J: TRBJ2-1; D: TRBD2; V: TRBV11-2; length: 19; CDR3: CASSVVGTSGKYSYNEQFF; DNA: TGTGCCAGCAGCGTTGTTGGGACTAGCGGAAAATACTCCTACAATGAGCAGTTCTTC
size: NA; J: TRBJ2-3; D: TRBD2; V: TRBV6-4; length: 15; CDR3: CASSDSGTRPDTQYF; DNA: TGTGCCAGCAGTGACTCTGGGACTAGACCAGATACGCAGTATTTT
size: NA; J: TRBJ1-2; D: NA; V: TRBV28; length: 16; CDR3: CASQGTLVRFSYGYTF; DNA: TGTGCCAGCCAAGGGACGCTAGTTCGGTTTAGCTATGGCTACACCTTC
size: many; J: TRBJ2-5; D: NA; V: TRBV6-5; length: 14; CDR3: CASSYLGNQETQYF; DNA: TGTGCCAGCAGTTATTTAGGAAACCAAGAGACCCAGTACTTC
size: few; J: TRBJ2-7; D: TRBD2; V: TRBV5-1; length: 15; CDR3: CASTVLPSGSYEQYF; DNA: TGCGCCAGCACCGTCCTCCCTAGCGGGAGCTACGAGCAGTACTTC
size: few; J: TRBJ2-7; D: NA; V: TRBV28; length: 14; CDR3: CASSSPLGRYEQYF; DNA: TGTGCCAGCAGCTCCCCTCTCGGACGCTACGAGCAGTACTTC
size: NA; J: TRBJ2-3; D: TRBD2; V: TRBV7-2; length: 18; CDR3: CASSLPTGLAGNTDTQYF; DNA: TGTGCCAGCAGCCTACCGACCGGACTAGCGGGGAACACAGATACGCAGTATTTT
size: many; J: TRBJ2-5; D: NA; V: TRBV28; length: 14; CDR3: CASSFNPTQETQYF; DNA: TGTGCCAGCAGTTTTAATCCGACCCAAGAGACCCAGTACTTC
size: few; J: TRBJ2-2; D: NA; V: TRBV12-3/TRBV12-4; length: 16; CDR3: CASTAAGGSHTGELFF; DNA: TGTGCCAGCACCGCAGCTGGGGGTTCACACACCGGGGAGCTGTTTTTT
size: NA; J: TRBJ1-2; D: NA; V: TRBV3-1; length: 14; CDR3: CASGSSGKYYGYTF; DNA: TGTGCCAGCGGCAGTTCTGGTAAATACTATGGCTACACCTTC
size: many; J: TRBJ2-1; D: NA; V: TRBV27; length: 15; CDR3: CASSLTGMGYNEQFF; DNA: TGTGCCAGCAGTTTAACAGGGATGGGGTACAATGAGCAGTTCTTC
size: NA; J: TRBJ2-3; D: NA; V: TRBV5-1; length: 15; CDR3: CASSLVGGSGNTQYF; DNA: TGCGCCAGCAGCTTGGTTGGGGGAAGTGGAAATACGCAGTATTTT
size: many; J: TRBJ2-1; D: NA; V: TRBV28; length: 12; CDR3: CASSSPGSEQFF; DNA: TGTGCCAGCAGTTCTCCCGGGAGTGAGCAGTTCTTC
size: NA; J: TRBJ2-7; D: NA; V: TRBV12-3/TRBV12-4; length: 15; CDR3: CASSSGALIAYEQYF; DNA: TGTGCCTCCTCTTCCGGGGCCTTGATAGCATACGAGCAGTACTTC
size: NA; J: TRBJ2-1; D: TRBD2; V: TRBV5-4; length: 15; CDR3: CASSAGTSVYNEQFF; DNA: TGTGCCAGCAGCGCTGGGACTAGCGTTTACAATGAGCAGTTCTTC
size: few; J: TRBJ2-1; D: TRBD2; V: TRBV28; length: 17; CDR3: CASSFIPLAGVKNEQFF; DNA: TGTGCCAGCAGTTTTATCCCACTAGCGGGAGTAAAGAATGAGCAGTTCTTC
size: NA; J: TRBJ2-3; D: NA; V: TRBV28; length: 13; CDR3: CASSIERPLTQYF; DNA: TGTGCCAGCAGCATAGAGCGCCCTCTTACGCAGTATTTT
size: few; J: TRBJ2-1; D: NA; V: TRBV7-2; length: 16; CDR3: CASSLSALAAYDEQFF; DNA: TGTGCCAGCAGCTTAAGCGCATTAGCGGCCTACGATGAGCAGTTCTTC
size: NA; J: TRBJ2-1; D: NA; V: TRBV7-2; length: 15; CDR3: CASSLLSKSYNEQFF; DNA: TGTGCCAGCAGCTTACTGAGTAAATCCTACAATGAGCAGTTCTTC
size: many; J: TRBJ2-2; D: NA; V: TRBV20-1; length: 14; CDR3: CSAPLMTAPGELFF; DNA: TGCAGTGCTCCCCTTATGACAGCCCCCGGGGAGCTGTTTTTT
size: few; J: TRBJ2-2; D: NA; V: TRBV7-9; length: 12; CDR3: CASSPGPGELFF; DNA: TGTGCCAGCAGTCCAGGACCCGGGGAGCTGTTTTTT
size: few; J: TRBJ2-7; D: NA; V: TRBV7-8; length: 14; CDR3: CASSLADVAYEQYF; DNA: TGTGCCAGCAGCTTAGCCGACGTAGCCTACGAGCAGTACTTC
size: few; J: TRBJ1-2; D: TRBD1; V: TRBV12-3/TRBV12-4; length: 15; CDR3: CASSSRTGLGYGYTF; DNA: TGTGCCAGCAGTTCCCGGACAGGCCTTGGCTATGGCTACACCTTC
size: few; J: TRBJ2-7; D: NA; V: TRBV12-3/TRBV12-4; length: 13; CDR3: CASSLVRGGEQYF; DNA: TGTGCCAGCAGTTTAGTTCGGGGTGGTGAGCAGTACTTC
size: NA; J: TRBJ1-1; D: TRBD1; V: TRBV19; length: 15; CDR3: CASSMDRASRTEAFF; DNA: TGTGCCAGTAGTATGGACAGGGCAAGTCGGACTGAAGCTTTCTTT
size: NA; J: TRBJ2-5; D: NA; V: TRBV4-1; length: 15; CDR3: CASSQEAAVLETQYF; DNA: TGCGCCAGCAGCCAAGAGGCGGCAGTCTTGGAGACCCAGTACTTC
size: NA; J: TRBJ2-1; D: NA; V: TRBV7-9; length: 15; CDR3: CASSLEGGAYNEQFF; DNA: TGTGCCAGCAGCTTAGAGGGCGGAGCCTACAATGAGCAGTTCTTC